What follows describes a single TCR beta chain. It lacks a known antigen. No base-level quality is on record; no much larger clone is a single base apart. The sample belongs to a study of CD8 T cells in ankylosing spondylitis (dated by TCRdb to the late 2010s). Study-wide context: T cell receptor beta repertoires were profiled in healthy donors and ankylosing spondylitis patients so that disease-linked TCR variants could be found. The full study cohort comprised some 27 ankylosing spondylitis patients and 85 to 120 healthy donors. Peripheral blood was sampled, and synovial fluid was additionally collected from ankylosing spondylitis patients. Here is what the overall study found, with its caveats: Blood from ankylosing spondylitis patients appeared to be characterized by a TCR beta motif composed of several highly homologous amino acid variants. The disease-linked clones were reported as significantly enriched in matched synovial fluid samples from ankylosing spondylitis patients. Some of the motif variants had been reported before in the synovial fluid and blood of reactive arthritis patients, a finding that suggests common disease-initiation mechanisms. A CD8+ phenotype was shown by the disease-linked clones, which were found at relatively low frequencies in peripheral blood.

CDR1 and CDR2, per the germline V gene (reference sequence), are SEHNR and FQNEAQ. Trimming takes 5 bases from V and 0 bases from J, and the germline ends sit 10 bases apart. From cysteine to phenylalanine, the CDR3 is 15 amino acids long. Only the CDR3 part of the read is kept: 45 bases, read in frame from the first base. Synovial fluid samples were paired with blood samples taken from the same ankylosing spondylitis patients. Sequencing relied on an Illumina HiSeq 2500. TCR beta libraries were prepared by quantitative 5'-RACE with molecular barcodes. Under the source paper's analysis protocol: Disease-linked TCR variants were identified with a new computational method built on a probabilistic model of VDJ rearrangement. TCRdb trimmed the raw reads at Q25, called clones with MiXCR and kept productive beta chains. Duplicate CDR3 protein sequences are folded into a single record with the most common DNA and genes. TCRdb, not the authors, supplied the V and J calls. The sample profile shows approximately 100,000 distinct CDR3 sequences; about 24% of them were found once. The ten most abundant clones make up roughly 12% of the sample.

The source of this sequence is a male donor with ankylosing spondylitis. Sequencing input: synovial fluid, either unsorted or a sorted T cell fraction (not recorded which). Recombination linked TRBV7-9 to TRBJ2-2; the D gene is perhaps TRBD1, from 6 matching bases. The CDR3 in this case is CASSTGQTNTGELFF. The nucleotide sequence reads as follows: TGTGCCAGCAGCACCGGACAGACGAACACCGGGGAGCTGTTTTTT.